The 10 T cell receptor beta chains below come from one sample, sequenced in a study of glioma-infiltrating T cells. TCR alpha and beta CDR3 regions were amplified from RNA using iRepertoire nested multiplex PCR. TCRdb reprocessed the multiplex PCR reads via MiXCR and lists one record per CDR3 protein. The sample has 90,000 to 110,000 distinct CDR3 sequences, under 30% seen once. Sequencing input: glioma tissue, nonneoplastic brain tissue, or PBMCs (not recorded which). Receptor source: a human donor with low-grade glioma or glioblastoma, undergoing nonglioma brain surgery, or in good health (not recorded which).

This clonotype was recorded many times. This sequence joins TRBV2 and TRBJ1-1; no clear D. The germline gives CDR1 SNHLY, CDR2 FYNNEI. V was cut by 0 bases and J by 1 base, with 12 bases left in between. This CDR3 comprises 16 residues. CDR3 sequence reads: CASSEASQVGNTEAFF. DNA of the CDR3: TGTGCCAGCAGTGAAGCATCTCAGGTCGGGAACACTGAAGCTTTCTTT.

This clonotype was counted once. The chain is built from TRBV6-6 and TRBJ2-1; the match to TRBD1 covers 8 bases. CDR3 length equals 13 residues. V gave up 8 bases and J gave up 8 bases; unmatched junction bases: 8. Germline V lookup: CDR1 MNHNY, CDR2 SVGAGI (reference sequence). Here the CDR3 reads CASAGGQFDEQFF. The CDR3 region has the DNA TGTGCCAGCGCAGGGGGCCAATTTGATGAGCAGTTCTTC.

On this clonotype itself: No conserved phenylalanine or tryptophan is present at the end of the CDR3, so a read error is the likely explanation. The chain has TRBV6-5 and TRBJ2-1, with 7 bases matching TRBD2. The V gene's germline CDR1 is MNHEY and CDR2 SVGAGI. The V gene end was trimmed by 4 bases and the J gene end by 9 bases; junction bases not matched to a gene: 6. The CDR3 loop spans 13 amino acids. In nucleotides, the CDR3 is TGTGCCAGCAGTTTCCAGGGAGGGCGTGAGCAGTTCCTC. It is translated as CASSFQGGREQFL.

The chain carries TRBV28 and TRBJ2-1; TRBD2 agrees at 9 bases. The length of the CDR3 is 13 residues. Germline lookup yields CDR1 MDHEN and CDR2 SYDVKM. Trimming took 7 bases from V and 6 from J; bases not matched to a gene: 4. The CDR3 is CASTLAGPNEQFF. For the CDR3, the DNA is TGTGCCAGCACTCTAGCGGGGCCCAATGAGCAGTTCTTC. The whole variable domain, remainder taken from reference TRBV28 and TRBJ2-1, is DVKVTQSSRYLVKRTGEKVFLECVQDMDHENMFWYRQDPGLGLRLIYFSYDVKMKEKGDIPEGYSVSREKKERFSLILESASTNQTSMYLCASTLAGPNEQFFGPGTRLTVL.

Comments on this clonotype: It may be a read error: a sequence one base away is much more abundant. The V call is TRBV29-1, the J call TRBJ1-1; 9 bases fit TRBD1. Germline V CDR1 and CDR2: SQVTM, ANQGSEA. V gave up 6 bases and J gave up 7 bases; unmatched junction bases: 9. The CDR3 spans 13 residues. As DNA, the CDR3 is TGCAGCGTCGATGACAGGGGGATAGTTGAAGCTTTCTTT. Protein sequence: CSVDDRGIVEAFF.

The rearrangement joins TRBV18 to TRBJ1-3; the D gene is possibly TRBD1 (6 bases). The CDR3 loop spans 18 amino acids. The V and J ends lost 6 bases and 0 bases respectively, with 21 bases between them. Germline lookup yields CDR1 KGHSH and CDR2 LQKENI. The CDR3 loop is CASSRLDYRTASGNTIYF. The CDR3 DNA reads as TGTGCCAGCTCTCGCCTCGACTATAGGACAGCCTCTGGAAACACCATATATTTT.

This clonotype has a handful of counts. The genes are TRBV4-3 and TRBJ2-5; D perhaps matches TRBD2 (7 bases). Trimming cost V 0 bases and J 6 bases, with 17 bases left between them. Germline V gene lookup returns CDR1 LGHNA and CDR2 YSLEER. There are 16 residues in the CDR3. The CDR3 nucleotides are TGCGCCAGCAGCCAAGATCTAGGGGGGGGGGGACAGACCCAGTACTTC. Its protein product is CASSQDLGGGGQTQYF.

The chain couples TRBV12-3 or TRBV12-4 to TRBJ2-4; tentative D call: TRBD1 (6 bases). The CDR3 spans 14 residues. V was cut by 6 bases and J by 1 base, with 10 bases left in between. DNA for the CDR3: TGTGCCAGCAGGCTGGGGGCGGCCAAAAACATTCAGTACTTC. This translates into CASRLGAAKNIQYF.

This clonotype was counted at least ten times. This chain joins TRBV7-2 and TRBJ2-4; 8 bases are a match to TRBD2. Unmatched junction bases numbered 4, after V lost 4 bases and J lost 5 bases. This CDR3 has 14 amino acids. CDR1 and CDR2 from the germline V gene are SGHTA and FQGNSA. This CDR3 is CASSSGLAENIQYF. The CDR3 DNA reads as TGTGCCAGCAGCTCCGGACTAGCTGAAAACATTCAGTACTTC.

On this clonotype itself: An end of the junction does not agree with germline; a read error may underlie this. Here the CDR3 reads CSSAGAYSGSYNEQFF. For the CDR3, the DNA is TGTTCCAGTGCAGGGGCCTACAGTGGGTCCTACAATGAGCAGTTCTTC. J is TRBJ2-1 and V is TRBV6-2 or TRBV6-3; D may be TRBD1 (6 bases). From germline, CDR1 is MNHEY and CDR2 SVGEGT. The CDR3 spans 16 residues.